This is a list of T cell receptor beta chains from one sample in a study of OX40 agonist ivuxolimab in advanced cancers. The data were produced by immunoSEQ multiplex PCR, yet TCRdb's version contains in-frame clones alone and is incomplete. The data show 100,000 to 130,000 clones, under 95% seen once. The specimen was CD4+ or CD8+ T cells sorted from blood, collected in a trial of the OX40 agonist ivuxolimab. All receptors come from an adult with an advanced solid tumor such as melanoma, head and neck, liver or kidney cancer. Each CDR3 is given with its conserved first and last residue. D genes are given only for firm matches. Clone size is shown for a subset of rows, as once, few, many or a class of expanded clone.

-	TRBV27	-	TRBJ1-1	TGTGCCAGCAGTTTATCGCCGGATCCGACGAACACTGAAGCTTTCTTT	CASSLSPDPTNTEAFF
-	TRBV27	-	TRBJ2-7	TGTGCCAGCAGTTTCGGGGCAGGATTCGGCGAGCAGTACTTC	CASSFGAGFGEQYF
-	TRBV5-1	TRBD2	TRBJ2-1	TGCGCCAGCAGCTTCGGGACTAGCGAGTACAATGAGCAGTTCTTC	CASSFGTSEYNEQFF
-	TRBV19	-	TRBJ2-1	TGTGCCAGTAGTCCCGAGGGGGGATACAATGAGCAGTTCTTC	CASSPEGGYNEQFF
-	TRBV4-2	-	TRBJ2-7	TGTGCCAGCAGCCAAGAAGGGGCCGGGACGGATACCTACGAGCAGTACTTC	CASSQEGAGTDTYEQYF
-	TRBV7-9	-	TRBJ1-5	TGTGCCAGCAGCTGGACGGGGCAGGGCAATCAGCCCCAGCATTTT	CASSWTGQGNQPQHF
-	TRBV7-2	TRBD1	TRBJ1-1	TGTGCCAGCAGCTATAGACAGGGCGCGAACACTGAAGCTTTCTTT	CASSYRQGANTEAFF
-	TRBV2	-	TRBJ2-3	TGTGCCAGCAGCCAGTCTTCGAGCACAGATACGCAGTATTTT	CASSQSSSTDTQYF
few	TRBV6-6	-	TRBJ1-5	TGTGCCAGCAGGAGAAGGGATAGCAATCAGCCCCAGCATTTT	CASRRRDSNQPQHF
-	TRBV5-1	TRBD1	TRBJ2-2	TGCGCCAGCAGCCAATCGAGGGGGCGCGACACCGGGGAGCTGTTTTTT	CASSQSRGRDTGELFF
-	TRBV4-3	TRBD1	TRBJ1-2	TGCGCCAGCAGCCAAGATTTGCAGGACAGGACCTATGGCTACACCTTC	CASSQDLQDRTYGYTF
-	TRBV27	-	TRBJ1-1	TGTGCCAGCCGTCGGACCCTTACCAACTTGTGGGGCAGGACTGAAGCTTTCTTT	CASRRTLTNLWGRTEAFF
-	TRBV28	-	TRBJ2-5	TGTGCCATCTTGGACTTGCCTCGGGAGACCCAGTACTTC	CAILDLPRETQYF
few	TRBV13	-	TRBJ2-6	TGTGCCAGCAGCTCACAGGGCTGGGGGGCCAACGTCCTGACTTTC	CASSSQGWGANVLTF
-	TRBV7-8	-	TRBJ1-5	TGTGCCAGCAGCTTACAACGGGATCAGCCCCAGCATTTT	CASSLQRDQPQHF
-	TRBV29-1	-	TRBJ2-3	TGCAGCGCCGAGTTGAGGGATACGCAGTATTTT	CSAELRDTQYF
-	TRBV6-6	-	TRBJ2-3	TGTGCCAGCAGTCCAGGGTATACTAGCACAGATACGCAGTATTTT	CASSPGYTSTDTQYF
-	TRBV28	-	TRBJ1-2	TGTGCCAGCAGTTTATCCACCTTTATTAACTATGGCTACACCTTC	CASSLSTFINYGYTF
-	TRBV6-6	-	TRBJ2-2	TGTGCCAGCAGCTTTTGGCGGGACTACACCGGGGAGCTGTTTTTT	CASSFWRDYTGELFF
-	TRBV5-4	TRBD2	TRBJ2-5	TGTGTCAGCAGGCCCACTAGCGGGAGTTTGCCAGAGACCCAGTACTTC	CVSRPTSGSLPETQYF
-	TRBV5-6	-	TRBJ1-2	TGTGCCAGCAGCGCAGGGGCTGGCTACACCTTC	CASSAGAGYTF
-	TRBV7-2	TRBD2	TRBJ2-1	TGTGCCAGCAGCTTACGGAATCTAGCGGGGGGTTACAATGAGCAGTTCTTC	CASSLRNLAGGYNEQFF
-	TRBV7-2	-	TRBJ2-7	TGTGCCAGCAGCTTAGCTTTAGGGCGGGACGGAGACTACGAGCAGTACTTC	CASSLALGRDGDYEQYF
-	TRBV28	-	TRBJ2-3	TGTGCCAGCAGCCAACAGGGTCAGACTAGCACAGATACGCAGTATTTT	CASSQQGQTSTDTQYF
once	TRBV4-2	-	TRBJ2-2	TGTGCCAGCAGCCAAGGGGGGGGCGAGATCACCGGGGAGCTGTTTTTT	CASSQGGGEITGELFF
-	TRBV7-3	-	TRBJ1-1	TGTGCCAGCAGCTTAACGCCGAACACTGAAGCTTTCTTT	CASSLTPNTEAFF
-	TRBV9	-	TRBJ2-7	TGTGCCAGCAGCCCCCGACAGTATACCTACGAGCAGTACTTC	CASSPRQYTYEQYF
-	TRBV5-1	-	TRBJ2-5	TGCGCCAGCAGCTTGAACTCCGCTACTCAAGAGACCCAGTACTTC	CASSLNSATQETQYF
-	TRBV28	-	TRBJ1-2	TGTGCCAGCAGTTTCAACCCGGCTAACTATGGCTACACCTTC	CASSFNPANYGYTF
-	TRBV28	TRBD1	TRBJ1-2	TGTGCCAGCAGTTTGTTAGACAGGGGGCATAGAGGCTACACCTTC	CASSLLDRGHRGYTF
-	TRBV15	-	TRBJ2-1	TGTGCCACCAGCAGAGGGACCAGCGGTCGATACAATGAGCAGTTCTTC	CATSRGTSGRYNEQFF
-	TRBV28	-	TRBJ2-3	TGTGCCAGCAGTTTGGGTTTACAGGGAGTGGAGGGGTTCTACACAGATACGCAGTATTTT	CASSLGLQGVEGFYTDTQYF
-	TRBV9	TRBD2	TRBJ2-5	TGTGCCAGCAGCGCAGGGACTAGCAGCTATAAAGAGACCCAGTACTTC	CASSAGTSSYKETQYF
-	TRBV6-1	-	TRBJ2-2	TGTGCCAGCAGCGCGGGGCTAGCCGGGGAGCTGTTTTTT	CASSAGLAGELFF
once	TRBV19	-	TRBJ2-1	TGTGCCAGTAGCCCGAGAGGTTTTAATGAGCAGTTCTTC	CASSPRGFNEQFF
-	TRBV11-2	TRBD2	TRBJ2-7	TGTGCCAGCACCAAGGGTCACCGGGAGGGATCCTACGAGCAGTACTTC	CASTKGHREGSYEQYF
once	TRBV7-6	-	TRBJ1-1	TGTGCCAGCAGCTTAGGGGCAGGGGACCCTGAAGCTTTCTTT	CASSLGAGDPEAFF
-	TRBV6-1	-	TRBJ2-1	TGTGCCAGCAGTGAATGGGTCCCTTACAATGAGCAGTTCTTC	CASSEWVPYNEQFF
-	TRBV14	-	TRBJ2-7	TGTGCCAGCAGCCAAGCCGGGACTCTCTTTAGGGGGCAGTACTTC	CASSQAGTLFRGQYF
-	TRBV6-6	-	TRBJ2-1	TGTGCCAGCCGGTCTGGGTGGAATGAGCAGTTCTTC	CASRSGWNEQFF
-	TRBV2	-	TRBJ1-1	TGTGCCAGCAGTGAAGGTACCGGGAACACTGAAGCTTTCTTT	CASSEGTGNTEAFF
-	TRBV7-3	TRBD2	TRBJ2-3	TGTGCCAGCAGGGCTAGCGGGAGAGGCTCCGCAGATACGCAGTATTTT	CASRASGRGSADTQYF
-	TRBV5-1	TRBD2	TRBJ2-3	TGCGCCAGCAGCTTTCGACTAGCGGGAAAAACAGATACGCAGTATTTT	CASSFRLAGKTDTQYF
-	TRBV5-1	-	TRBJ2-7	TGCGCCAGCAGCTTGGAATACGAGCAGTACTTC	CASSLEYEQYF
-	TRBV19	-	TRBJ2-1	TGTGCCAGCAGAGAGGGCTTGACGGGCTACAATGAGCAGTTCTTC	CASREGLTGYNEQFF